This T cell receptor beta chain was identified during a study of blood T cell repertoires in COVID-19. As for the study in general: The United States, Italy and Spain provided the acute and convalescent COVID-19 samples. PBMCs, B-cell-depleted T cells, or T cells were the source of the cDNA or gDNA that made up the material.

This CDR3 region has 15 residues. V shed 7 bases and J 4 bases; nucleotides not matched to a gene: 6. CDR1 MDHEN and CDR2 SYDVKM come from the germline V gene. Study processing details: Nucleated cell counts were estimated from reference gene primer amplification. This table comes from immunoSEQ multiplex PCR, and its TCRdb copy is limited to in-frame clones, with some not included. V and J calls and clone size are as listed in that table; D and trimming were resolved from the DNA. The table lists about 85,000 clones, around 89% of them singletons, with around 4.1% in the top ten. Sequencing input: peripheral blood. The sequence was obtained from a woman aged 80 or over with active or convalescent COVID-19. This chain uses TRBV28 with TRBJ1-5; 11 positions match TRBD1. This CDR3 is CASTDGTGGNQPQHF. The DNA of the CDR3 is TGTGCCAGCACCGACGGGACAGGGGGTAATCAGCCCCAGCATTTT.